This TCR beta chain originates from a study of T cell responses to AZD1222 COVID-19 vaccine. Study-wide context: Doses given second, at about 4 or about 12 weeks, were pooled. Findings and limits, study-wide: Vaccine-associated CD4 TCRs ranged over spike, dominating at 160-218 and 743-854. Mostly white British, mostly female donors; authors suggested clonal diversity may be underestimated.

Turning to this clone: Its antigen is currently unknown.

Assay: immunoSEQ multiplex PCR; the TCRdb copy retains only in-frame clones and omits some. The sample has 140,000 to 150,000 clones, roughly 91% seen once. Trimming took 4 bases from V and 4 from J; bases not matched to a gene: 7. The CDR3 is made up of 16 amino acids. Looked up from germline, CDR1 is SGHTA and CDR2 is FQGNSA. The clonotype originates from an adult in good health. The genes are TRBV7-2 and TRBJ1-4; 9 bases fit TRBD1. The sample consisted of peripheral blood, taken on day 0 of AZD1222 vaccination. The CDR3 nucleotides read TGTGCCAGCAGCTGGGACAGGGTGAGCCGTAATGAAAAACTGTTTTTT. Translating it yields CASSWDRVSRNEKLFF. The full variable domain, its missing parts supplied by reference TRBV7-2 and TRBJ1-4, is GAGVSQSPSNKVTEKGKDVELRCDPISGHTALYWYRQSLGQGLEFLIYFQGNSAPDKSGLPSDRFSAERTGGSVSTLTIQRTQQEDSAVYLCASSWDRVSRNEKLFFGSGTQLSVL.